A single sample gave rise to the 9 T cell receptor beta chains below, sequenced in a study of blood T cells in healthy people across ages. Combining a sample-barcoded 5' primer with a J-beta primer mix, a second PCR ran for roughly 7 to 11 cycles. TCRdb called the 5' RACE reads again in MiXCR, with one record for every CDR3 protein. Of approximately 960,000 distinct CDR3 sequences detected, about 28% appear once; the ten largest clones hold around 9.6%. These data were likewise used in another study, on T cells of mothers and their children.

Source material: blood. The receptors come from a woman aged 35 to 49 in good health.

In its sample, this clonotype was seen many times. This sequence joins TRBV29-1 and TRBJ2-3; no definite D call. In germline, CDR1 is SQVTM, CDR2 ANQGSEA. The CDR3 has 10 amino acids. V was trimmed by 7 bases and J by 2 bases, leaving 4 bases between them. The DNA for the CDR3 is TGCAGCGGGTTCACAGATACGCAGTATTTT. Its protein is CSGFTDTQYF.

The J gene is TRBJ2-7, the V gene TRBV18; D might be TRBD1 (6 bases). CDR3 length: 13 residues. Germline CDR1 and CDR2: KGHSH and LQKENI. The V and J ends lost 6 bases and 6 bases respectively, with 15 bases between them. DNA for the CDR3: TGTGCCAGCTCGGAGCTGGCAGGGGTCGAGCAGTACTTC. Amino acids: CASSELAGVEQYF.

The chain has TRBV18 and TRBJ1-5, with 10 bases aligning to TRBD1. V shed 3 bases and J 3 bases; nucleotides not matched to a gene: 5. This CDR3 is built from 16 residues. Germline lookup yields CDR1 KGHSH and CDR2 LQKENI. In DNA, the CDR3 is TGTGCCAGCTCACCGCGGGACAGGGGAAACAATCAGCCCCAGCATTTT. It is translated as CASSPRDRGNNQPQHF.

This chain uses TRBV4-1 with TRBJ1-4; unclear D gene. Germline lookup yields CDR1 MGHRA and CDR2 YSYEKL. This CDR3 contains 16 residues. The V and J ends lost 3 bases and 7 bases respectively, with 18 bases between them. CDR3 sequence (DNA): TGCGCCAGCAGCCACGCTAGCGGGCTTGACGGTGAAAAACTGTTTTTT. Its translation is CASSHASGLDGEKLFF.

This clonotype was seen repeatedly, ten times or more. The CDR3 loop reads CASSNAIRGSYEQYF. The CDR3, as DNA: TGTGCCAGCAGTAACGCCATCCGGGGCTCCTACGAGCAGTACTTC. The V gene is TRBV21-1, the J gene TRBJ2-7. TRBV21-1 is described as a pseudogene. The CDR3 has 15 amino acids.

Details on this clonotype: The junction and the germline gene differ at one end; a read error may be behind it. The J gene is TRBJ2-2, the V gene TRBV28, with D perhaps assigned TRBD1 or TRBD2 (5 bases each). CDR1 and CDR2 (germline): MDHEN, SYDVKM. The length of the CDR3 is 14 residues. The CDR3 DNA follows: TGTGCCGGACTGGCACGGGGCCCTACCGGGGAGCGGTTTTTT. It is translated as CAGLARGPTGERFF.

This clonotype was counted only a few times. The chain's CDR3 is CARGEGRGNEQFF. CDR3 coding DNA: TGTGCCCGCGGCGAGGGGAGGGGCAATGAGCAGTTCTTC. J is TRBJ2-1 and V is TRBV11-1; TRBD2 aligns across 7 bases. Germline CDR1 reads SGHAT; CDR2 reads FQDESV (reference sequence). The CDR3 length is 13 residues. V was pared by 11 bases and J by 6 bases, with 10 bases of the junction left unmatched. Supplemented by reference TRBV11-1 and TRBJ2-1, the full variable domain reads EAEVAQSPRYKITEKSQAVAFWCDPISGHATLYWYRQILGQGPELLVQFQDESVVDDSQLPKDRFSAERLKGVDSTLKIQPAELGDSAMYLCARGEGRGNEQFFGPGTRLTVL.

This clonotype showed up many times. The chain uses TRBV7-3 and TRBJ1-1; D remains unclear. Germline CDR1 reads SGHTA; CDR2 reads FQGTGA. This CDR3 contains 13 residues. V lost 6 bases and J 5 bases, leaving 13 bases between the germline ends. The CDR3 here is CASSLQSRTEAFF. CDR3 bases: TGTGCCAGCAGTCTTCAGAGCAGGACTGAAGCTTTCTTT.

This clonotype was found a few times. The chain joins TRBV20-1 to TRBJ1-1; tentative D call: TRBD1 (6 bases). This CDR3 region has 14 residues. V dropped 0 bases and J dropped 1 base, with 9 bases sitting between them. Germline loops: CDR1 DFQATT, CDR2 SNEGSKA (reference sequence). This CDR3 reads CSARERGTNTEAFF. CDR3 nucleotides: TGCAGTGCTAGAGAAAGGGGGACGAACACTGAAGCTTTCTTT.